This T cell receptor (beta chain) was retrieved from a study of cytomegalovirus exposure and HLA in healthy donors. Primers included in the PCR were 60 Vbeta and 13 Jbeta primers. The data were produced by immunoSEQ multiplex PCR, yet TCRdb's version contains in-frame clones alone and is incomplete. The sample shows about 120,000 clones, less than 80% of them seen only once. The V and J ends lost 6 bases and 5 bases, in that order; junction bases with no gene match: 6. This CDR3 has 14 amino acids. CDR1 is LNHDA and CDR2 is SQIVND in the germline V gene (reference sequence). The rearrangement uses TRBV19 and TRBJ2-5, with 10 bases matching TRBD2. The receptor comes from a middle-aged man in good health and CMV-seropositive. Sequencing used PBMCs. The CDR3 nucleotides are TGTGCCAGTAGAAAAGCGGGAGGGGATGAGACCCAGTACTTC. It translates to CASRKAGGDETQYF.